This paragraph covers one T cell receptor beta chain sequence. Looked up from germline, CDR1 is SGHRS and CDR2 is YFSETQ. The V and J ends lost 0 bases and 3 bases respectively, with 7 bases between them. The CDR3 sequence is 13 residues long. Repertoires were generated with immunoSEQ multiplex PCR, while TCRdb's copy carries only in-frame clones and drops some. Among 200,000 to 250,000 clones, approximately 90% were seen once, and the ten largest hold roughly 6%. The data were obtained in a study of blood T cell repertoires in COVID-19. This receptor was taken from a woman aged 25-40 years with acute COVID-19. This chain connects TRBV5-1 to TRBJ2-7; D remains ambiguous. The sample consisted of PBMCs or T cells enriched from blood (not recorded which). CDR3 in DNA: TGCGCCAGCAGCTTGGATGGCAGCTACGAGCAGTACTTC. It is translated as CASSLDGSYEQYF.